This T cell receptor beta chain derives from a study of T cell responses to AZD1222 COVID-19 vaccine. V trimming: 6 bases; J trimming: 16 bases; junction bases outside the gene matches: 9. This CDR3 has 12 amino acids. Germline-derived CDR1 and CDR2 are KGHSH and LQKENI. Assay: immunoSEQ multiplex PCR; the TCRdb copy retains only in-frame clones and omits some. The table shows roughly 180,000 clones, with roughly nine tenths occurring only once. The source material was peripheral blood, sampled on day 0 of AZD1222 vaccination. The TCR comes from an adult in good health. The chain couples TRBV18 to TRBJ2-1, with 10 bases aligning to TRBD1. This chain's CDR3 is CASSPSDRGRFF. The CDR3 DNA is TGTGCCAGCTCCCCATCGGACAGGGGGAGATTCTTC.